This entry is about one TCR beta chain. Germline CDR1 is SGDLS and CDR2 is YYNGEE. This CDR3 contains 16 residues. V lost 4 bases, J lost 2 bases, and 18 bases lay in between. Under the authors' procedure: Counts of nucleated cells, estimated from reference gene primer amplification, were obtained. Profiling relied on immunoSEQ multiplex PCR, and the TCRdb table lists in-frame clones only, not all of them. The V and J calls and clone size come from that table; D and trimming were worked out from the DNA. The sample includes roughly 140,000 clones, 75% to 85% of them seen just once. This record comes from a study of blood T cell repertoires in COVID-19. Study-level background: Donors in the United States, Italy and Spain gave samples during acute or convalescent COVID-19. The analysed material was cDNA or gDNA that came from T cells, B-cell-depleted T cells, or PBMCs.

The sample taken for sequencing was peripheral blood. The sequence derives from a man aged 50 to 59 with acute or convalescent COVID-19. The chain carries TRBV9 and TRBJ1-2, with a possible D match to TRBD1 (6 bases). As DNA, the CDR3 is TGTGCCAGCAGCAATAAGCCGGGACAACTGAACTATGGCTACACCTTC. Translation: CASSNKPGQLNYGYTF.